This T cell receptor beta chain came from a study of blood T cell repertoires in COVID-19. Assay used: immunoSEQ multiplex PCR; TCRdb lists only in-frame clones, some missing. The data contain some 200,000 clones, approximately 91% of them seen just once; the ten biggest clones take up roughly 0.77%. Participant-reported clinical history was the basis for cohort assignment. This CDR3 region has 12 residues. Trimming cost V 4 bases and J 1 base, with 4 bases left between them. Germline loops: CDR1 MDHEN, CDR2 SYDVKM. The chain uses TRBV28 and TRBJ2-5; D unclear. The sequenced sample consisted of PBMCs or T cells enriched from blood (not recorded which). The sequence was collected from a woman younger than 30 who had recovered from COVID-19. CDR3 nucleotides: TGTGCCAGCAGTTCCCTCCAAGAGACCCAGTACTTC. Protein sequence: CASSSLQETQYF.